Sequencing of this TCR beta chain was carried out in a study of T cells in Graves' hyperthyroidism and ophthalmopathy. The CDR3 length is 15 residues. CDR1 is LNHNV, CDR2 YYDKDF, per germline (reference sequence). The V end was cut by 4 bases, the J end by 4 bases, with 16 bases between. TCR beta CDR3 regions were amplified from RNA transcripts. TCR CDR3 underwent first-round RT-PCR with the HTBI primer set. Each CDR3 protein is one row after TCRdb ran MiXCR on the multiplex PCR reads. The profile shows over 550,000 distinct CDR3 sequences, about a sixth of them singletons. The receptor's source is a woman aged 18-35 years with Graves' hyperthyroidism. This chain joins TRBV15 and TRBJ1-2; D is unresolved. Sequenced input: blood. The chain's CDR3 is CATSTPTLSPYGYTF. In nucleotides, the CDR3 is TGTGCCACCAGCACCCCAACCCTCAGTCCCTATGGCTACACCTTC.